This T cell receptor (beta chain) was retrieved from a study of regulatory dendritic cells for organ transplantation. There are a few counts of this clone. Its antigen remains unidentified. Naive CD45RA+ and memory CD45RO+ CD4+ or CD8+ T cells were FACS-sorted. Regarding the study as a whole: The most alloreactive TCR clonotypes were found in resting memory CD8+ cells.

Clones were sequenced by immunoSEQ multiplex PCR, and TCRdb holds only the in-frame ones, with some missing. The sample includes 25,000 to 35,000 clones, about 75% of them seen just once. Trimming removed 4 bases from V and 1 base from J, with 12 bases in between. Per germline, CDR1 SGDLS and CDR2 YYNGEE. The CDR3 contains 15 residues. The sequence was collected from a human donor in good health. Sequences were obtained from memory CD4+ T cells from blood. Described subset: CD45RO+ memory T cells. The chain has TRBV9 and TRBJ1-3; D is perhaps TRBD1 (5 bases). For the CDR3, the DNA is TGTGCCAGCAGCCGGGACCCAGAGTCTGGAAACACCATATATTTT. Translated: CASSRDPESGNTIYF.